Presented here are 31 T cell receptor beta chains from one specimen sequenced in a study of low-dose radiotherapy and immunotherapy resistance in tumors. The time point denotes: after trial treatment. Regarding treatment: LDRT plus nivolumab, ipilimumab, low-dose cyclophosphamide and aspirin (RACIN trial). TRAV and TRBV primers primed cDNA for both TCRalpha and TCRbeta. The TCRs were subjected to amplification over approximately 18 PCR cycles employing a constant-region primer in conjunction with a V-primer adapter. Using its own MiXCR run on the reads, TCRdb lists one record per CDR3 protein. This table has roughly 56,000 distinct CDR3 sequences, 23% appearing once. Sequences were derived from PBMCs, sampled after low-dose radiotherapy plus immunotherapy. The source of these receptors is a male donor with prostate cancer.

The sample holds many counts of this clonotype. J is TRBJ2-3 and V is TRBV5-1; D not certain. From germline, CDR1 is SGHRS and CDR2 YFSETQ. Between the trimmed V and J ends, which lost 1 base and 5 bases, there was a span of 8 bases. The CDR3 totals 13 residues. CDR3 sequence: CASSLRAQDTQYF. The CDR3 nucleotides read TGCGCCAGCAGCTTGAGGGCCCAAGATACGCAGTATTTT. The full variable domain, rest sourced from reference TRBV5-1 and TRBJ2-3, is KAGVTQTPRYLIKTRGQQVTLSCSPISGHRSVSWYQQTPGQGLQFLFEYFSETQRNKGNFPGRFSGRQFSNSRSEMNVSTLELGDSALYLCASSLRAQDTQYFGPGTRLTVL.

This chain links TRBV3-1 with TRBJ2-7; TRBD2 matches 12 bases. TRBJ2-1 matches the DNA end more closely, so the J call is doubtful. This CDR3 is 16 amino acids long. CDR1 and CDR2 (germline): LGHDT, YNNKEL (reference sequence). CDR3: CASSLASGRGGDEQFF. CDR3 DNA sequence: TGTGCCAGCAGCCTGGCTAGCGGGAGGGGGGGGGATGAGCAGTTCTTC.

Note on this clonotype: A far larger clone differs by one base, so this is likely a read error. The V call is TRBV6-8, the J call TRBJ1-3; 7 bases align to TRBD1. Germline CDR1 MNHGY, CDR2 SAAAGT. The CDR3 covers 15 residues. The CDR3 sequence: CASRGQRFSGNIIYF. Written as DNA, the CDR3 is TGTGCCAGCAGGGGACAGAGATTCTCTGGAAACATCATATATTTT.

This clonotype was recorded many times. One junction end disagrees with the germline gene, perhaps due to a read error. The rearrangement links TRBV5-1 to TRBJ2-3; D is perhaps TRBD1 (6 bases). The CDR3 covers 14 residues. Germline lookup yields CDR1 SGHRS and CDR2 YFSETQ. CDR3 coding DNA: TGTGCCAGCAGCTTACAGGGAGGCACAGATACGCAGTATTTT. Amino acid sequence: CASSLQGGTDTQYF. The whole variable domain, filled in from reference TRBV5-1 and TRBJ2-3, reads KAGVTQTPRYLIKTRGQQVTLSCSPISGHRSVSWYQQTPGQGLQFLFEYFSETQRNKGNFPGRFSGRQFSNSRSEMNVSTLELGDSALYLCASSLQGGTDTQYFGPGTRLTVL.

This chain connects TRBV2 to TRBJ1-2; 7 bases agree with TRBD1. V shed 6 bases, J shed 8 bases, and the junction held 15 bases outside the gene matches. Germline loops: CDR1 SNHLY, CDR2 FYNNEI. This CDR3 comprises 15 residues. CDR3 amino acids: CASRAGRGGALGYTF. The DNA for the CDR3 is TGTGCCAGCAGAGCCGGTCGAGGGGGCGCCCTGGGCTACACCTTC.

The table lists this clonotype with many counts. The chain carries TRBV20-1 and TRBJ1-5; perhaps TRBD1 as D (5 bases). The CDR3 runs to 13 residues. V lost 5 bases, J lost 5 bases, and 13 bases lay in between. CDR1 is DFQATT and CDR2 is SNEGSKA in the germline V gene (reference sequence). The CDR3 nucleotides are TGCAGTGCTCGGACACGGACGGATCAGCCCCAGCATTTT. It specifies CSARTRTDQPQHF.

Comments on this clonotype: This is likely an artifact of a read error, given a far larger clone one base away. This likely comes from a read error, as the CDR3 has no conserved phenylalanine or tryptophan at its end. The chain links TRBV7-9 to TRBJ2-2, with D possibly matching TRBD2 (5 bases). The germline CDR1 and CDR2 sequences are SEHNR and FQNEAQ (reference sequence). This CDR3 is built from 15 residues. The V end lost 5 bases, the J end lost 5 bases, and 15 bases lay between the germline ends. This CDR3 is CASSLRQGGTGELFL. The CDR3 nucleotides are TGTGCCAGCAGCCTTCGACAAGGAGGAACCGGGGAGCTGTTTTTA.

The sample holds many counts of this clonotype. The chain recombines TRBV6-2 or TRBV6-3 with TRBJ1-1, with D tentatively TRBD1 (5 bases). Germline assignment: CDR1 MNHEY and CDR2 SVGEGT. V was clipped by 4 bases and J by 5 bases, with 11 bases between them. CDR3 length equals 13 residues. The CDR3 protein is CASSLGPMTEAFF. CDR3 bases: TGTGCCAGCAGTTTGGGGCCAATGACTGAAGCTTTCTTT.

To note about this clonotype: This sequence is one base from a far larger clone and is likely a read error. The chain employs TRBV7-9 and TRBJ2-1; 7 bases match TRBD1. Per the germline V gene, CDR1 is SEHNR and CDR2 is FQNEAQ (reference sequence). This CDR3 contains 14 residues. V lost 4 bases, J lost 10 bases, and 10 bases stayed unmatched. The CDR3 loop is CASSSSQGVGEQFF. Written as DNA, the CDR3 is TGTGCCAGCAGCTCAAGTCAGGGGGTAGGGGAGCAGTTCTTC.

Concerning this clonotype itself: A single base is all that separates this from a far larger clone, so a read error is likely. V gene TRBV5-5 combines with J gene TRBJ2-1, with TRBD2 as a possible D gene (6 bases). Trimming pared 5 bases from V and 13 bases from J, leaving 22 bases between. Germline V gene data show CDR1 as SGHKS and CDR2 as YYEKEE (reference sequence). This CDR3 has 14 residues. The CDR3, as DNA: TGTGCCAGCAGTTCGGGACTCCACCAAGAGACCCAGTTCTTC. It codes for CASSSGLHQETQFF.

This clonotype was seen repeatedly, ten times or more. This chain links TRBV5-5 with TRBJ2-2; a weak D match, TRBD2 (5 bases). The germline V gene encodes CDR1 SGHKS and CDR2 YYEKEE (reference sequence). This CDR3 comprises 13 residues. V dropped 5 bases and J dropped 4 bases, with 9 bases sitting between them. The CDR3 spells CASRPGVTGELFF. DNA of the CDR3: TGTGCCAGCAGACCCGGGGTCACCGGGGAGCTGTTTTTT.

This clonotype was found many times. The V and J genes are TRBV9 and TRBJ2-3; 9 bases agree with TRBD2. This CDR3 comprises 15 residues. CDR1 SGDLS and CDR2 YYNGEE come from the germline V gene. Trimming took 4 bases from V and 1 from J; bases not matched to a gene: 4. The CDR3 loop is CASSHKRGGTDTQYF. DNA of the CDR3: TGTGCCAGCAGCCATAAGCGGGGGGGCACAGATACGCAGTATTTT.

This clonotype has a count of ten or more. The V and J genes are TRBV24-1 and TRBJ2-2; D is possibly TRBD1 (5 bases). Looked up from germline, CDR1 is KGHDR and CDR2 is SFDVKD. Trimming shortened V by 6 bases and J by 4 bases, and 8 bases separated the two germline ends. The CDR3 sequence is 13 residues long. CDR3 bases: TGTGCCACCAGTCGCAGGGCCACCGGGGAGCTGTTTTTT. Its translation is CATSRRATGELFF.

This clonotype was seen repeatedly, ten times or more. The chain employs TRBV28 and TRBJ2-1; 7 bases match TRBD2. CDR1 is MDHEN, CDR2 SYDVKM, per germline. With 5 bases clipped from V and 3 bases from J, the junction kept 10 bases outside the gene matches. The length of the CDR3 is 16 residues. The CDR3 protein is CASSQLWGGFYNEQFF. The CDR3 DNA sequence: TGTGCCAGCAGTCAGTTATGGGGGGGTTTCTACAATGAGCAGTTCTTC. The whole variable domain, filled in from reference TRBV28 and TRBJ2-1, reads DVKVTQSSRYLVKRTGEKVFLECVQDMDHENMFWYRQDPGLGLRLIYFSYDVKMKEKGDIPEGYSVSREKKERFSLILESASTNQTSMYLCASSQLWGGFYNEQFFGPGTRLTVL.

This clonotype was detected many times. This rearrangement joins TRBV19 to TRBJ2-2; tentatively, D is TRBD1 (5 bases). Germline lookup yields CDR1 LNHDA and CDR2 SQIVND (reference sequence). The CDR3 runs to 13 residues. The V end was cut by 5 bases, the J end by 6 bases, with 10 bases between. Written as DNA, the CDR3 is TGTGCCAGTAGTCTCTCAGGGTCCGGGGAGCTGTTTTTT. Residues: CASSLSGSGELFF. The full variable domain, with the rest looked up from reference TRBV19 and TRBJ2-2, is DGGITQSPKYLFRKEGQNVTLSCEQNLNHDAMYWYRQDPGQGLRLIYYSQIVNDFQKGDIAEGYSVSREKKESFPLTVTSAQKNPTAFYLCASSLSGSGELFFGEGSRLTVL.

The chain combines TRBV5-4 with TRBJ2-6, with D possibly matching TRBD2 (5 bases). This CDR3 has 16 residues. The ends were cut back, 0 bases at V and 3 bases at J, with 10 bases in the middle. The V gene's germline CDR1 is SGHNT and CDR2 YYREEE (reference sequence). For the CDR3, the DNA is TGTGCCAGCAGCTTGGAGTCCGGGGTTGGGGCCAACGTCCTGACTTTC. This translates into CASSLESGVGANVLTF.

Many counts were recorded for this clonotype. This chain links TRBV3-1 with TRBJ2-7; 8 bases map to TRBD2. With 1 base clipped from V and 6 bases from J, the junction kept 11 bases outside the gene matches. This CDR3 contains 16 residues. Germline V gene sequence: CDR1 LGHDT, CDR2 YNNKEL (reference sequence). CDR3 in amino acids: CASSQAPLGLAGEQYF. For the CDR3, the DNA is TGTGCCAGCAGCCAAGCCCCCCTCGGACTAGCAGGCGAGCAGTACTTC.

The chain combines TRBV7-9 with TRBJ2-2; 9 positions match TRBD1. In germline, CDR1 is SEHNR, CDR2 FQNEAQ (reference sequence). V trimming: 5 bases; J trimming: 0 bases; junction bases outside the gene matches: 13. CDR3 length equals 19 residues. The DNA for the CDR3 is TGTGCCAGCAGCCCCGAGCGGGGACAGGGACTGCCGAACACCGGGGAGCTGTTTTTT. Encoded protein: CASSPERGQGLPNTGELFF.

This clonotype was recorded many times. The V call is TRBV7-9, the J call TRBJ2-3; 7 bases are a match to TRBD1. This CDR3 is built from 14 residues. Germline loops: CDR1 SEHNR, CDR2 FQNEAQ (reference sequence). With 5 bases clipped from V and 3 bases from J, the junction kept 5 bases outside the gene matches. The CDR3 region is CASSKRQGTDTQYF. The CDR3 DNA reads as TGTGCCAGCAGCAAGCGACAGGGAACAGATACGCAGTATTTT.

About this clonotype: The likely explanation is a read error, given a far larger clone one base away. The chain employs TRBV23-1 and TRBJ2-5; no firm D call. TRBV23-1 is an ORF, and what it does is uncertain. The CDR3 contains 15 residues. V lost 8 bases and J 11 bases, leaving 27 bases between the germline ends. The CDR3 nucleotides read TGCGCCAGCGGCCCAGACACGACGAACTACAATGAGCAGTACTTC. It encodes CASGPDTTNYNEQYF.

This clonotype was seen many times. CDR3 sequence (DNA): TGCGCCAGCAGCATCGGACAGGAGGGATACACTGAAGCTTTCTTT. It codes for CASSIGQEGYTEAFF. The chain carries TRBV5-1 and TRBJ1-1; the match to TRBD1 covers 7 bases. Looked up from germline, CDR1 is SGHRS and CDR2 is YFSETQ. The ends lost 4 bases at V and 3 bases at J; junction bases unmatched: 9. This CDR3 has 15 residues. The full variable domain, rest sourced from reference TRBV5-1 and TRBJ1-1, is KAGVTQTPRYLIKTRGQQVTLSCSPISGHRSVSWYQQTPGQGLQFLFEYFSETQRNKGNFPGRFSGRQFSNSRSEMNVSTLELGDSALYLCASSIGQEGYTEAFFGQGTRLTVV.

CDR3 protein: CASTPESGRLYEQYF. The DNA of the CDR3 is TGTGCCAGCACCCCCGAGTCGGGCCGGCTCTACGAGCAGTACTTC. The chain joins TRBV6-2 or TRBV6-3 to TRBJ2-7; D gene unclear. This CDR3 is built from 15 residues. Trimming took 7 bases from V and 3 from J, leaving 19 bases between them. Germline CDR1 and CDR2: MNHEY and SVGEGT.

This clonotype was observed once. This sequence may be a read error, since a much larger clone differs from it by one base. J is TRBJ1-5 and V is TRBV27; D is possibly TRBD1 (5 bases). The CDR3 runs 14 residues. Germline V gene sequence: CDR1 MNHEY, CDR2 SMNVEV (reference sequence). The CDR3 bases are TGTGCCAGCAGATGGGGGTCCACCGATCACCCCCAGCATTTT. Protein: CASRWGSTDHPQHF.

Note on this clonotype: This probably arose from a read error, given a far larger clone one base away. The chain carries TRBV5-1 and TRBJ2-7, with 9 bases that match TRBD2. Trimming removed 2 bases from V and 7 bases from J; junction bases left unmatched: 10. The germline gives CDR1 SGHRS, CDR2 YFSETQ. This CDR3 region has 15 residues. Written as DNA, the CDR3 is TGCGCCAGCAGCTTCCTTAGCGGGAGTAGCTATGAGCAGTACTTC. Its translation: CASSFLSGSSYEQYF.

This clonotype was counted at least ten times. This rearrangement joins TRBV29-1 to TRBJ1-2; maybe TRBD1 (6 bases). In germline, CDR1 is SQVTM, CDR2 ANQGSEA. V was cut by 4 bases and J by 0 bases, with 9 bases left in between. The CDR3 has 13 amino acids. Here the CDR3 reads CSVARGSNYGYTF. For the CDR3, the DNA is TGCAGCGTTGCCAGGGGATCTAACTATGGCTACACCTTC.

Many counts were recorded for this clonotype. J is TRBJ2-2 and V is TRBV10-3; 9 bases are shared with TRBD2. The CDR3 contains 19 residues. V shed 0 bases, J shed 0 bases, and the junction held 8 bases outside the gene matches. CDR1 is ENHRY and CDR2 is SYGVKD in the germline V gene. The CDR3 is CAISESAVAGEPNTGELFF. DNA of the CDR3: TGTGCCATCAGTGAGTCGGCGGTAGCGGGAGAGCCGAACACCGGGGAGCTGTTTTTT.

At least ten counts were recorded for this clonotype. The chain couples TRBV7-9 to TRBJ1-1, with unresolved D. This CDR3 region has 12 residues. From germline, CDR1 is SEHNR and CDR2 FQNEAQ (reference sequence). The V end was cut by 0 bases, the J end by 8 bases, with 7 bases between. This CDR3 reads CASSLAEGEAFF. The CDR3 nucleotides are TGTGCCAGCAGCTTAGCGGAAGGAGAAGCTTTCTTT.

This clonotype was observed at least ten times. The rearrangement links TRBV29-1 to TRBJ2-3, with 9 bases aligning to TRBD1. The germline V gene has CDR1 SQVTM and CDR2 ANQGSEA. There are 14 residues in the CDR3. V trimming: 7 bases; J trimming: 6 bases; junction bases outside the gene matches: 11. The CDR3 nucleotides are TGCAGCGCACAAACAGGGGGCGGAGGGGATACGCAGTATTTT. Protein product: CSAQTGGGGDTQYF.

There are many counts of this clonotype. The chain recombines TRBV6-1 with TRBJ1-2; D is unclear. V was trimmed by 2 bases and J by 8 bases, leaving 9 bases between them. The CDR3 has 12 amino acids. CDR1 and CDR2 from the germline V gene are MNHNS and SASEGT. The CDR3 nucleotides are TGTGCCAGCAGTGAACTCCGGGAGGGCTACACCTTC. This translates into CASSELREGYTF.

This clonotype was observed at least ten times. V gene TRBV29-1 combines with J gene TRBJ1-2; 9 bases line up with TRBD1. Germline CDR1 reads SQVTM; CDR2 reads ANQGSEA. The J segment lost 3 bases and the V segment lost 4 bases, leaving 0 bases of the junction unmatched. The CDR3 totals 12 residues. The CDR3 region is CSVGTGDYGYTF. DNA of the CDR3: TGCAGCGTTGGGACAGGGGACTATGGCTACACCTTC.

This clonotype was picked up a small number of times. The chain employs TRBV9 and TRBJ2-7; D ambiguous. Per germline, CDR1 SGDLS and CDR2 YYNGEE. Trimming shortened V by 0 bases and J by 1 base, and 8 bases separated the two germline ends. There are 14 residues in the CDR3. The DNA of the CDR3 is TGTGCCAGCAGCGTAGGGCATTCTTCCTACGAGCAGTACTTC. Protein product: CASSVGHSSYEQYF.